This entry describes one TCR beta chain. Using immunoSEQ multiplex PCR, the repertoire was profiled, and TCRdb retains in-frame clones only, with some absent. This table holds roughly 220,000 clones, around 70% found once. This entry is derived from a study of cytotoxic CD8 clonotypes in ibrutinib-treated CLL. The CDR3 spans 15 residues. CDR1 is SGHAT and CDR2 is FQNNGV in the germline V gene. V was pared by 3 bases and J by 4 bases, with 4 bases of the junction left unmatched. This specimen was PBMCs, taken after 12 months of ibrutinib treatment. This chain links TRBV11-2 with TRBJ1-5, with TRBD1 matching 9 bases. The receptor was isolated from a human donor with chronic lymphocytic leukemia. CDR3 region: CASSFTGGANQPQHF. The CDR3 region has the DNA TGTGCCAGCAGCTTCACAGGGGGCGCAAATCAGCCCCAGCATTTT.